The TCR beta chain under discussion was sequenced for a study of blood T cell repertoires in COVID-19. At the level of the study: PBMCs, B-cell-depleted T cells, or T cells were the source of the cDNA or gDNA that made up the material.

Measured with immunoSEQ multiplex PCR; TCRdb has only the in-frame clones, and not every one. The sample comprises some 250,000 clones, 82% of which are singletons, and around 11% rests with the top ten. The clonotype was recovered from a woman aged 55 to 70 with active or convalescent COVID-19. The sample taken for sequencing was peripheral blood.

The CDR3 sequence: CASSVGPAGNYEQYF. CDR3 nucleotides: TGTGCCAGCAGCGTAGGTCCAGCGGGGAACTACGAGCAGTACTTC. This chain uses TRBV9 with TRBJ2-7, with 7 bases matching TRBD2. The CDR3 has 15 residues. Germline V gene sequence: CDR1 SGDLS, CDR2 YYNGEE. V lost 0 bases, J lost 3 bases, and 6 bases stayed unmatched.